One sample yielded the 24 T cell receptor beta chains listed below, sequenced in a study of T cell changes during pregnancy in multiple sclerosis. The protocol was immunoSEQ multiplex PCR, while the TCRdb copy is restricted to in-frame clones and leaves out a portion. The sample has roughly 80,000 clones; 90% to 95% are singletons. Sequences were derived from peripheral blood, sampled before pregnancy. The receptor set was obtained from a female donor with multiple sclerosis, enrolled in a pregnancy study.

This clone was picked up one time. This chain uses TRBV5-8 with TRBJ1-4; D might be TRBD1 (6 bases). CDR1 is SGHTS, CDR2 YDEGEE, per germline. With 4 bases removed from V and 10 bases from J, the gap between germline ends came to 17 bases. The CDR3 runs 14 residues. This CDR3 is CASSRTEGGRKLFF. The CDR3 bases are TGTGCCAGCAGCCGGACAGAGGGCGGACGAAAACTGTTTTTT.

This chain joins TRBV11-2 and TRBJ2-5, with D unresolved. Per the germline V gene, CDR1 is SGHAT and CDR2 is FQNNGV. The CDR3 runs 14 residues. Trimming pared 1 base from V and 4 bases from J, leaving 10 bases between. DNA for the CDR3: TGTGCCAGCAGCTTAGGCAGAAGAGGAGAGACCCAGTACTTC. Protein sequence: CASSLGRRGETQYF. The complete variable domain, with remaining parts taken from reference TRBV11-2 and TRBJ2-5, reads EAGVAQSPRYKIIEKRQSVAFWCNPISGHATLYWYQQILGQGPKLLIQFQNNGVVDDSQLPKDRFSAERLKGVDSTLKIQPAKLEDSAVYLCASSLGRRGETQYFGPGTRLLVL.

This clone was recorded a few times. The rearrangement links TRBV21-1 to TRBJ2-2; the DNA was not compared with TRBD2, the D call given in the table. TRBV21-1 is a recognized pseudogene. The CDR3 is 14 amino acids. CDR3: CASPWASGPGELFF. As DNA, the CDR3 is TGTGCCAGCCCTTGGGCTAGCGGCCCCGGGGAGCTGTTTTTT.

This clone was seen once. This sequence joins TRBV7-9 and TRBJ1-2; D uncertain. CDR1 and CDR2 from the germline V gene are SEHNR and FQNEAQ (reference sequence). This CDR3 is 12 amino acids long. V lost 1 base and J lost 10, with 10 bases in between. The CDR3: CASSLEGGDYTF. The CDR3 nucleotides are TGTGCCAGCAGCTTAGAGGGCGGGGACTACACCTTC.

The J gene is TRBJ2-7, the V gene TRBV5-6; 10 positions agree with TRBD1. V trimming: 4 bases; J trimming: 5 bases; junction bases outside the gene matches: 9. In germline, CDR1 is SGHDT, CDR2 YYEEEE. The CDR3 extends over 15 amino acids. The CDR3 sequence is CASSREDRGANEQYF. CDR3 DNA sequence: TGTGCCAGCAGCCGGGAGGACAGGGGGGCCAACGAGCAGTACTTC.

This clone was counted once. This chain connects TRBV5-4 to TRBJ2-1; D ambiguous. This CDR3 has 14 residues. Per the germline V gene, CDR1 is SGHNT and CDR2 is YYREEE (reference sequence). V was trimmed by 0 bases and J by 5 bases, leaving 9 bases between them. The CDR3 here is CASSLAYDDNEQFF. CDR3 DNA: TGTGCCAGCAGCTTGGCCTACGATGACAATGAGCAGTTCTTC.

The rearrangement joins TRBV2 to TRBJ2-5; a weak D match, TRBD1 (6 bases). The CDR3 runs to 15 residues. Germline V CDR1 and CDR2: SNHLY, FYNNEI. V was clipped by 6 bases and J by 5 bases, with 19 bases between them. The CDR3: CASSTPQGYVETQYF. The DNA of the CDR3 is TGTGCCAGCAGCACCCCGCAGGGGTATGTTGAGACCCAGTACTTC.

This chain joins TRBV28 and TRBJ2-7; tentative D call: TRBD1 (6 bases). Trimming removed 6 bases from V and 9 bases from J, with 9 bases in between. This CDR3 region has 10 residues. The V gene's germline CDR1 is MDHEN and CDR2 SYDVKM. CDR3 sequence: CASSSGAQYF. CDR3 nucleotide sequence: TGTGCCAGCAGCTCAGGGGCGCAGTACTTC.

The J gene is TRBJ2-7, the V gene TRBV7-9; tentative D call: TRBD2 (5 bases). CDR3 length: 14 residues. The germline V and J ends were trimmed by 10 bases and 0 bases, with 16 bases remaining between them. Looked up from germline, CDR1 is SEHNR and CDR2 is FQNEAQ (reference sequence). CDR3 residues: CATTRVASSYEQYF. CDR3 bases: TGTGCCACCACGCGGGTGGCTAGCTCCTACGAGCAGTACTTC.

The chain combines TRBV7-2 with TRBJ2-7, with D possibly being TRBD2 (5 bases). Deletions cut 5 bases from V and 2 bases from J, with 13 bases between. Per germline, CDR1 SGHTA and CDR2 FQGNSA. This CDR3 comprises 14 residues. In DNA, the CDR3 is TGTGCCAGCAGCACGGACTTCCAAGCCTACGAGCAGTACTTC. Residues: CASSTDFQAYEQYF. Full variable domain (missing parts from reference TRBV7-2 and TRBJ2-7): GAGVSQSPSNKVTEKGKDVELRCDPISGHTALYWYRQSLGQGLEFLIYFQGNSAPDKSGLPSDRFSAERTGGSVSTLTIQRTQQEDSAVYLCASSTDFQAYEQYFGPGTRLTVT.

This rearrangement joins TRBV11-3 to TRBJ1-3; no clear D gene. This CDR3 is built from 13 residues. Germline V gene sequence: CDR1 SGHNT, CDR2 YENEEA. Trimming removed 5 bases at V and 4 bases at J, with 9 bases between. CDR3 bases: TGTGCCAGCAGCCTAGGAGGGGGAAACACCATATATTTT. As protein: CASSLGGGNTIYF.

V is TRBV18 and J is TRBJ2-5; D is perhaps TRBD1 (5 bases). CDR1 is KGHSH, CDR2 LQKENI, per germline. The length of the CDR3 is 12 residues. V lost 3 bases to trimming and J lost 5 bases, with 7 bases between them. CDR3 sequence (DNA): TGTGCCAGCTCACCTAACAGGGAGACCCAGTACTTC. Its protein product is CASSPNRETQYF.

This chain links TRBV11-2 with TRBJ2-1; 11 bases are a match to TRBD2. This CDR3 is 14 amino acids long. V was pared by 0 bases and J by 10 bases, with 2 bases of the junction left unmatched. CDR1 SGHAT and CDR2 FQNNGV come from the germline V gene. CDR3 DNA: TGTGCCAGCAGCTTAGAACTAGCGGGAGTCGAGCAGTTCTTC. It codes for CASSLELAGVEQFF.

V is TRBV29-1 and J is TRBJ2-5; 8 nucleotides line up with TRBD2. J was trimmed by 1 base and V by 4 bases; bases with no gene match: 5. Germline V gives CDR1 SQVTM, CDR2 ANQGSEA. The length of the CDR3 is 14 residues. DNA of the CDR3: TGCAGCGTTGGTAGCGGGGCCTTCCAAGAGACCCAGTACTTC. Translating it yields CSVGSGAFQETQYF.

The chain has TRBV5-1 and TRBJ2-1; 9 bases are a match to TRBD2. The V gene end was trimmed by 1 base and the J gene end by 7 bases; junction bases not matched to a gene: 6. The CDR3 totals 15 residues. The V gene's germline CDR1 is SGHRS and CDR2 YFSETQ. The CDR3, as DNA: TGCGCCAGCAGCTTGACCGCGGGAGGGCGGAATGAGCAGTTCTTC. Protein product: CASSLTAGGRNEQFF.

The V gene is TRBV5-4, the J gene TRBJ2-5; TRBD2 matches at 9 bases. This CDR3 is built from 14 residues. Trimming took 5 bases from V and 5 from J; bases not matched to a gene: 7. CDR1 and CDR2 from the germline V gene are SGHNT and YYREEE (reference sequence). CDR3 nucleotides: TGTGCCAGCAGGGCCGGGACTAGCCATGAGACCCAGTACTTC. This translates into CASRAGTSHETQYF.

This clone was found once. The genes are TRBV19 and TRBJ2-3; D not resolved. Trimming left V 11 bases short and J 2 bases short, with 14 bases between. The germline gives CDR1 LNHDA, CDR2 SQIVND (reference sequence). The CDR3 loop spans 13 amino acids. The CDR3 coding sequence is TGTGCCTGCGCGGATAGGTACACAGATACGCAGTATTTT. This encodes CACADRYTDTQYF.

The CDR3 DNA reads as TGTGCCACCAGCAGAGATGGGGCGGGGCCGATCTATGGCTACACCTTC. It encodes CATSRDGAGPIYGYTF. V usage is TRBV15 and J usage is TRBJ1-2; tentative D call: TRBD1 (5 bases). V lost 0 bases and J lost 4, with 15 bases in between. Germline-derived CDR1 and CDR2 are LNHNV and YYDKDF (reference sequence). This CDR3 is built from 16 residues.

The rearrangement joins TRBV5-1 to TRBJ2-1; D not certain. Germline V CDR1 and CDR2: SGHRS, YFSETQ. This CDR3 has 13 amino acids. Trimming cost V 4 bases and J 7 bases, with 12 bases left between them. The CDR3 reads CASSTAVRNEQFF. The CDR3 DNA reads as TGCGCCAGCAGCACGGCCGTGAGGAATGAGCAGTTCTTC.

The chain recombines TRBV7-9 with TRBJ2-2; 8 nucleotides align to TRBD1. Germline loops: CDR1 SEHNR, CDR2 FQNEAQ (reference sequence). CDR3 size: 17 residues. With V trimmed by 5 bases and J by 8 bases, 16 bases remained unmatched. CDR3 residues: CASSATGQAPAGGELFF. CDR3 nucleotides: TGTGCCAGCAGCGCAACGGGACAGGCACCGGCGGGAGGGGAGCTGTTTTTT.

This clone was seen only a few times. The chain recombines TRBV4-2 with TRBJ1-5, with 9 bases that match TRBD1. The CDR3 runs to 14 residues. J lost 7 bases, V lost 3 bases, and 4 bases had no gene match. CDR1 LGHNA and CDR2 YNFKEQ come from the germline V gene. The DNA of the CDR3 is TGTGCCAGCAGCCATACAGGGGGCCGGCAGCCCCAGCATTTT. It encodes CASSHTGGRQPQHF.

V and J are TRBV7-9 and TRBJ1-5; D ambiguous. Looked up from germline, CDR1 is SEHNR and CDR2 is FQNEAQ (reference sequence). The CDR3 has 14 amino acids. The V end lost 7 bases, the J end lost 3 bases, and 13 bases lay between the germline ends. CDR3 loop: CASTSGASNQPQHF. The DNA for the CDR3 is TGTGCCAGCACCTCGGGAGCGTCCAATCAGCCCCAGCATTTT. The whole variable domain, remainder taken from reference TRBV7-9 and TRBJ1-5, is DTGVSQNPRHKITKRGQNVTFRCDPISEHNRLYWYRQTLGQGPEFLTYFQNEAQLEKSRLLSDRFSAERPKGSFSTLEIQRTEQGDSAMYLCASTSGASNQPQHFGDGTRLSIL.

CDR3 sequence (DNA): TGTGCCAGCAGCTTAGACAAAAACCAAGAGACCCAGTACTTC. Amino acids: CASSLDKNQETQYF. The J gene is TRBJ2-5, the V gene TRBV7-9; no clear D. The V gene's germline CDR1 is SEHNR and CDR2 FQNEAQ (reference sequence). The CDR3 has 14 amino acids. V shed 1 base and J shed 0 bases, with 6 bases lying between them.

The chain carries TRBV5-6 and TRBJ2-7; 12 nucleotides match TRBD2. Germline values: CDR1 SGHDT, CDR2 YYEEEE. The CDR3 covers 13 residues. With 3 bases clipped from V and 6 bases from J, the junction kept 1 base outside the gene matches. The CDR3 bases are TGTGCCAGCAGCTCACTAGCGGGAGGCGAGCAGTACTTC. Its protein is CASSSLAGGEQYF.